The next 4 T cell receptor beta chains were all read from a single sample in a study of blood T cell repertoires in COVID-19. TCRdb keeps only in-frame clones here, not all; method: immunoSEQ multiplex PCR. This sample has about 130,000 clones, with approximately 88% found just once. Material for sequencing was peripheral blood. All receptors derive from a woman in her twenties or thirties who had recovered from COVID-19.

This clone has just one count. The V call is TRBV7-6, the J call TRBJ1-3; unclear D gene. The CDR3 has 17 residues. V was pared by 0 bases and J by 0 bases, with 12 bases between. Germline V gene lookup returns CDR1 SGHVS and CDR2 FNYEAQ. As DNA, the CDR3 is TGTGCCAGCAGCTTAGCGGAGACTGGAAGCTCTGGAAACACCATATATTTT. Its protein is CASSLAETGSSGNTIYF.

The rearrangement joins TRBV7-3 to TRBJ2-5; a weak D match, TRBD2 (7 bases). V lost 5 bases, J lost 4 bases, and 17 bases lay in between. From germline, CDR1 is SGHTA and CDR2 FQGTGA. This CDR3 has 15 residues. The chain's CDR3 is CASSVGGAFRETQYF. In nucleotides, the CDR3 is TGTGCCAGCAGCGTAGGGGGGGCTTTTCGAGAGACCCAGTACTTC.

This rearrangement joins TRBV2 to TRBJ1-4; no definite D call. The germline CDR1 and CDR2 sequences are SNHLY and FYNNEI. This CDR3 is built from 13 residues. The ends were cut back, 6 bases at V and 8 bases at J, with 13 bases in the middle. The chain's CDR3 is CASRLEGGEKLFF. DNA for the CDR3: TGTGCCAGCAGGCTAGAGGGAGGCGAAAAACTGTTTTTT.

The chain uses TRBV7-9 and TRBJ1-2; 7 bases match TRBD1. Germline V gene sequence: CDR1 SEHNR, CDR2 FQNEAQ (reference sequence). Unmatched junction bases numbered 10, after V lost 3 bases and J lost 6 bases. This CDR3 region has 15 residues. The CDR3 DNA reads as TGTGCCAGCAGCTTCAGGGGGTCAAATCAGAATGGCTACACCTTC. Encoded protein: CASSFRGSNQNGYTF.